A single sample is the source of the 6 T cell receptor beta chains below, sequenced in a study of CD4 and CD8 cells across lung adenocarcinoma regions. MiXCR, applied by TCRdb to the PCR reads, yields one record per CDR3 protein. The table lists about 5,100 distinct CDR3 sequences, just under 60% of them singletons. The sample taken for sequencing was CD4+ T cells from the center of a lung tumor. These receptors were taken from a male donor with lung adenocarcinoma. The CD4 and CD8 labels of this study may be unreliable.

This clonotype has only a few counts. This sequence joins TRBV6-1 and TRBJ2-1; D possibly corresponds to TRBD2 (6 bases). The CDR3 has 16 residues. Between the trimmed V and J ends, which lost 6 bases and 1 base, there was a span of 16 bases. Germline loops: CDR1 MNHNS, CDR2 SASEGT. The CDR3 DNA reads TGTGCCAGCAGCATCCTCCCTAGCGAATCCTACAATGAGCAGTTCTTC. Translating it yields CASSILPSESYNEQFF.

This CDR3 is CASTLDRYNEQFF. CDR3 coding DNA: TGTGCCAGCACCTTAGACCGCTACAATGAGCAGTTCTTC. The gene calls are TRBV12-3 or TRBV12-4 and TRBJ2-1; D remains ambiguous. V dropped 7 bases and J dropped 3 bases, with 10 bases sitting between them. CDR3 length equals 13 residues.

The chain combines TRBV15 with TRBJ2-2, with D possibly called TRBD1 or TRBD2 (5 bases each). V lost 10 bases and J lost 1, with 10 bases in between. CDR3 length equals 13 residues. The germline gives CDR1 LNHNV, CDR2 YYDKDF (reference sequence). The DNA of the CDR3 is TGTGCCAAGGGTGGGGGGAACACCGGGGAGCTGTTTTTT. Protein product: CAKGGGNTGELFF.

This clonotype is termed medium-sized. The V gene is TRBV5-1, the J gene TRBJ1-1; 11 nucleotides agree with TRBD1. This CDR3 spans 17 amino acids. Germline-derived CDR1 and CDR2 are SGHRS and YFSETQ. V dropped 4 bases and J dropped 0; count of bases not matched to a gene: 8. CDR3 in amino acids: CASSPGTGGRMNTEAFF. Written as DNA, the CDR3 is TGCGCCAGCAGCCCCGGGACAGGGGGAAGGATGAACACTGAAGCTTTCTTT. The full variable domain, with the rest looked up from reference TRBV5-1 and TRBJ1-1, is KAGVTQTPRYLIKTRGQQVTLSCSPISGHRSVSWYQQTPGQGLQFLFEYFSETQRNKGNFPGRFSGRQFSNSRSEMNVSTLELGDSALYLCASSPGTGGRMNTEAFFGQGTRLTVV.

By sample share, this clonotype is medium-sized (0.01 to 0.1%). The rearrangement uses TRBV6-5 and TRBJ1-1; weak D call: TRBD1 (5 bases). The CDR3 totals 13 residues. V lost 4 bases, J lost 2 bases, and 8 bases lay in between. CDR1 is MNHEY and CDR2 is SVGAGI in the germline V gene. CDR3 sequence reads: CASSSTVNTEAFF. The DNA for the CDR3 is TGTGCCAGCAGTTCGACAGTCAACACTGAAGCTTTCTTT.

By share, this clonotype counts as large. The V and J genes are TRBV6-5 and TRBJ2-2; D uncertain. CDR1 MNHEY and CDR2 SVGAGI come from the germline V gene. This CDR3 is 13 amino acids long. V was pared by 0 bases and J by 7 bases, with 6 bases between. CDR3 sequence reads: CASSYSFGGELFF. CDR3 DNA: TGTGCCAGCAGTTACTCGTTCGGCGGGGAGCTGTTTTTT.